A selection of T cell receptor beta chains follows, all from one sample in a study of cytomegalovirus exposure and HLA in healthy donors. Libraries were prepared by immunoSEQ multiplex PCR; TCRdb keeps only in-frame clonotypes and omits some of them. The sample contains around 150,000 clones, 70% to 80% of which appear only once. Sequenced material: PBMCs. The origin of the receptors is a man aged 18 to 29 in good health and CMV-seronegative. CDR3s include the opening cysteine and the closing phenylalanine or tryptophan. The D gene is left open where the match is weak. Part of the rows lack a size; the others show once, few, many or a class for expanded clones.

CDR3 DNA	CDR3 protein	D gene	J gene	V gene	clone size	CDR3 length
TGTGCCAGCAGCTTCCGGGACAGGGTCCACAATGAGCAGTTCTTC	CASSFRDRVHNEQFF	TRBD1	TRBJ2-1	TRBV5-4	once	15
TGCGCCAGCAGCAAAGACAGGGTGATGGAGACCCAGTACTTC	CASSKDRVMETQYF	TRBD1	TRBJ2-5	TRBV5-1	-	14
TGTGCCAGCAGCCCACGGCAGGGGGCCCGGGATGGCTACACCTTC	CASSPRQGARDGYTF	TRBD1	TRBJ1-2	TRBV11-1	once	15
TGTGCCAGCAGCACTTACACCGGGGAGCTGTTTTTT	CASSTYTGELFF	-	TRBJ2-2	TRBV7-7	few	12
TGTGCCAGCAGCTCTCGTTCAGGCAGTAAAGAGACCCAGTACTTC	CASSSRSGSKETQYF	-	TRBJ2-5	TRBV7-9	-	15
TGTGCCAGCAGCCGACAGGGTACCGGGGAGCTGTTTTTT	CASSRQGTGELFF	TRBD1	TRBJ2-2	TRBV11-3	-	13
TGCAGTGCCGACAGCTACAATGAGCAGTTCTTC	CSADSYNEQFF	-	TRBJ2-1	TRBV20-1	-	11
TGTGCCAGCAGCTTGCCCGGGGTGAACACCGGGGAGCTGTTTTTT	CASSLPGVNTGELFF	-	TRBJ2-2	TRBV11-3	-	15
TGTGCCGCCCGACGAGGCAATAATGAAAAACTGTTTTTT	CAARRGNNEKLFF	-	TRBJ1-4	TRBV6-5	-	13
TGTGCCAGCAGCCTAAACCGTCAGCCCCAGCATTTT	CASSLNRQPQHF	-	TRBJ1-5	TRBV11-2	-	12
TGTGCCAGCAGCTTGGGACAGGGGATGGGCGAGCAGTACTTC	CASSLGQGMGEQYF	TRBD1	TRBJ2-7	TRBV5-6	-	14
TGTGCCAGCAGAATCGGCTACGAGCAGTACTTC	CASRIGYEQYF	-	TRBJ2-7	TRBV28	-	11
TGTGCCAGCAGACGACTAGCGGGGGGAATGTATTTT	CASRRLAGGMYF	TRBD2	TRBJ2-3	TRBV6-5	-	12
TGTGCCAGCAGCGGTACAGAGAAAGAGAACACTGAAGCTTTCTTT	CASSGTEKENTEAFF	-	TRBJ1-1	TRBV9	-	15
TGTGCCAGTGCCCCTCTCGGCACAGGGGGGGACGAGCAGTACTTC	CASAPLGTGGDEQYF	-	TRBJ2-7	TRBV19	-	15
TGCGCCAGCAGCTTCGGTTCGAGGGTGGCGATCGACGAGCAGTACTTC	CASSFGSRVAIDEQYF	-	TRBJ2-7	TRBV5-1	-	16
TGTGCCAGCAGCAGGTACCCGACAGGGAACACTGAAGCTTTCTTT	CASSRYPTGNTEAFF	-	TRBJ1-1	TRBV7-3	-	15
TGTGCCAGCAGCGCGGGGACAGGGCCCTCCTACGAGCAGTACTTC	CASSAGTGPSYEQYF	TRBD1	TRBJ2-7	TRBV9	few	15
TGTGCCAGCAGTATCGACAGCTCCTACAATGAGCAGTTCTTC	CASSIDSSYNEQFF	-	TRBJ2-1	TRBV2	few	14
TGTGCCAGCAGTTTTGTACAGCAAGAGACCCAGTACTTC	CASSFVQQETQYF	-	TRBJ2-5	TRBV28	once	13
TGTGCCAGTAGTATATCTCAGGGACAGGGTATCAACGAGCAGTACTTC	CASSISQGQGINEQYF	TRBD1	TRBJ2-7	TRBV19	few	16
TGTGCCAGTAGTATAGATCTCCTTTTAGCGGGGGGGGAAACAGATACGCAGTATTTT	CASSIDLLLAGGETDTQYF	TRBD2	TRBJ2-3	TRBV19	few	19
TGTGCCAGCAGTGGGGACAGGGTAAATGAAGCTTTCTTT	CASSGDRVNEAFF	TRBD1	TRBJ1-1	TRBV2	few	13
TGTGCCAGCAGTTTCCCCAGCACAGGGAGCCAGCCCCAGCATTTT	CASSFPSTGSQPQHF	-	TRBJ1-5	TRBV28	-	15
TGTGCCAGCAGCCGCCTACAGGGGGGCGAGCAGTACTTC	CASSRLQGGEQYF	TRBD1	TRBJ2-7	TRBV14	-	13
TGTGCCAGCAGCTCTCGACTAGCGGCTAGCACAGATACGCAGTATTTT	CASSSRLAASTDTQYF	TRBD2	TRBJ2-3	TRBV5-4	-	16
TGTGCCAGCCGCCCGGGGACAGGGGAGAGTGAAAAACTGTTTTTT	CASRPGTGESEKLFF	TRBD1	TRBJ1-4	TRBV19	-	15
TGTGCCAGCAGACGATCGATGTGGGTCGAGGAACTGTTTTTT	CASRRSMWVEELFF	-	TRBJ1-4	TRBV6-5	-	14
TGTGCCTGGACTACAGGGAATCAGCCCCAGCATTTT	CAWTTGNQPQHF	-	TRBJ1-5	TRBV30	once	12
TGTGCCAGCAGCTCAAGTAGTATGGGGCAGTGGGAAAAACTGTTTTTT	CASSSSSMGQWEKLFF	-	TRBJ1-4	TRBV7-9	-	16
TGCGCCAGCAGCTTGGTTCGGGGGATCACTGAAGCTTTCTTT	CASSLVRGITEAFF	-	TRBJ1-1	TRBV5-1	-	14
TGTGCCAGCAGCTTACGCTCGGGACTGAACAATGAGCAGTTCTTC	CASSLRSGLNNEQFF	-	TRBJ2-1	TRBV13	-	15
TGCAGCGTTGGACTCTCTGGGGCCAACGTCCTGACTTTC	CSVGLSGANVLTF	-	TRBJ2-6	TRBV29-1	-	13
TGTGCCAGCAGTGCATCAGGCTTCAATCAGCCCCAGCATTTT	CASSASGFNQPQHF	-	TRBJ1-5	TRBV6-1	once	14
TGTGCCAGCAGTAATACAGGGATTCGCAATCAGCCCCAGCATTTT	CASSNTGIRNQPQHF	-	TRBJ1-5	TRBV28	-	15
TGTGCCAGTAGTACCGCCGGGACAGCGACGTACGAGCAGTACTTC	CASSTAGTATYEQYF	TRBD1	TRBJ2-7	TRBV19	-	15
TGTGCCAGCAGTGAATATGGGCTCCGAGACAATGAGCAGTTCTTC	CASSEYGLRDNEQFF	-	TRBJ2-1	TRBV25-1	-	15
TGTGCCAGCAGCTTAGTCGGCGGACAAATGTACTTC	CASSLVGGQMYF	-	TRBJ2-4	TRBV7-2	-	12
TGTGCCAGCAAGCAAAGCTTAGGGGATGAAAAACTGTTTTTT	CASKQSLGDEKLFF	-	TRBJ1-4	TRBV2	-	14
TGTGCCTGGACCCCAGGGGCAGAGACCCAGTACTTC	CAWTPGAETQYF	-	TRBJ2-5	TRBV30	-	12
TGTGCCAGCAGCTCTACAGGGATCGCGGACATTCAGTACTTC	CASSSTGIADIQYF	-	TRBJ2-4	TRBV7-3	-	14
TGTGCCAGCAGCTTGGTTAGCAGGGGACCTGGAAACACCATATATTTT	CASSLVSRGPGNTIYF	-	TRBJ1-3	TRBV5-6	once	16
TGTGCCAGCAGGGTGGACAGGGGGCGTGAAAAACTGTTTTTT	CASRVDRGREKLFF	TRBD1	TRBJ1-4	TRBV6-1	-	14
TGTGCCAGCAGTTTTGGGACATTTTACGAGCAGTACTTC	CASSFGTFYEQYF	-	TRBJ2-7	TRBV27	-	13
TGTGCCAGCAGTGAAGCTTTTTCAGACTATGGCTACACCTTC	CASSEAFSDYGYTF	-	TRBJ1-2	TRBV6-1	-	14
TGTGCCAGCAGCCCAGAGACAGGGGGCAAAAACATTCAGTACTTC	CASSPETGGKNIQYF	TRBD1	TRBJ2-4	TRBV7-9	-	15
TGTGCCAGCAGTTTAGCGGGAGGGGGTGAGCAGTTCTTC	CASSLAGGGEQFF	TRBD2	TRBJ2-1	TRBV28	few	13
TGTGCCAGCAGCTTTTACACCGGGACTAGCGGGTCCACAGATACGCAGTATTTT	CASSFYTGTSGSTDTQYF	TRBD2	TRBJ2-3	TRBV7-6	-	18
TGTGCCTGGAGGGCGGGACTCTATGGCTACACCTTC	CAWRAGLYGYTF	-	TRBJ1-2	TRBV30	-	12
TGTGCCAGCAGTTTAACGGACTATGGCTACACCTTC	CASSLTDYGYTF	-	TRBJ1-2	TRBV28	-	12
TGTGCCAGCAGTGAATGGGGTAGCGCTTCCAAAAACATTCAGTACTTC	CASSEWGSASKNIQYF	-	TRBJ2-4	TRBV6-1	-	16
TGTGCCAGCAGTTACTCGGGACTAGCGGTTTACGAGCAGTACTTC	CASSYSGLAVYEQYF	TRBD2	TRBJ2-7	TRBV6-5	-	15
TGTGCCAGCAGTTGGTCGGGACAGGGGGTCTGGCACGAGCAGTACTTC	CASSWSGQGVWHEQYF	TRBD1	TRBJ2-7	TRBV6-5	-	16
TGCGCCAGTCCTGACAGCAACACCGGGGAGCTGTTTTTT	CASPDSNTGELFF	-	TRBJ2-2	TRBV5-1	-	13
TGTGCCAGCAGCCCCCTCCGTCGGACAGATACGCAGTATTTT	CASSPLRRTDTQYF	-	TRBJ2-3	TRBV5-4	-	14
TGTGCCAGCAGTTTAGGAGGGTCTGGTGGAAACACCATATATTTT	CASSLGGSGGNTIYF	-	TRBJ1-3	TRBV28	-	15
TGTGCCATCAGGTTCGGGAACACTGAAGCTTTCTTT	CAIRFGNTEAFF	-	TRBJ1-1	TRBV10-3	-	12
TGTGCCAGCAGTTTAGCGGGAGCGGGTTTCTACGAGCAGTACTTC	CASSLAGAGFYEQYF	TRBD2	TRBJ2-7	TRBV27	-	15
TGTGCCAGCAGCTTGCGGTTCGATCAGCCCCAGCATTTT	CASSLRFDQPQHF	-	TRBJ1-5	TRBV5-6	-	13
TGTGCCAGCAGCCTCCTGAGAGCTAACTATGGCTACACCTTC	CASSLLRANYGYTF	-	TRBJ1-2	TRBV6-5	-	14